These T cell receptor beta chains were read from a single sample in a study of Graves' ophthalmopathy and Graves' hyperthyroidism. A single record per CDR3 protein comes from TCRdb applying MiXCR to the multiplex PCR reads. The repertoire holds 660,000 or so distinct CDR3 sequences, roughly 39% seen once, with 2.5% to 3.5% in the top ten. Sequenced material: peripheral blood. These receptors were collected from an adult man with Graves' ophthalmopathy. Both conserved end residues are part of each CDR3. D genes are given only for firm matches. For some rows the clone size is stated as once, few or many, or as a class when expanded; others skip it.

j_call | d_call | clone_size | v_call | cdr3_nt | cdr3_aa
TRBJ1-2 | TRBD1 | few | TRBV7-9 | TGTGCCAGCACCAACTCCGGGACAGGGGGCTATGGCTACACCTTC | CASTNSGTGGYGYTF
TRBJ1-1 | . | . | TRBV6-1 | TGTGCCAGCAGTGGCCGGGGCAGCTCCTACAATGAGCAGTTCTTT | CASSGRGSSYNEQFF
TRBJ2-5 | TRBD2 | . | TRBV7-9 | TGTGCCAGCAGCGGAAGACTAGCGGCGAACACCGGGGAGACCCAGTACTTC | CASSGRLAANTGETQYF
TRBJ2-5 | TRBD2 | . | TRBV10-3 | TGTGCCTCGGGGGGGACCCCCGGTATCCAGCCCCAGTACTTC | CASGGTPGIQPQYF
TRBJ2-7 | . | many | TRBV6-6 | TGTGCCAGCAGCCCTAGTTTTGAGCAGTACTTC | CASSPSFEQYF
TRBJ2-6 | . | many | TRBV14 | TGTGCCAGCAGCCAAGATCCCTTGGGGCTGGGGGCCAACGTCCTGACTTTC | CASSQDPLGLGANVLTF
TRBJ1-5 | . | . | TRBV12-5 | TGTGCTAGTGGTTCCCCCGGAGGGGGGAGCAATCAGCCCCAGCATTTT | CASGSPGGGSNQPQHF
TRBJ1-2 | TRBD1 | many | TRBV5-1 | TGCGCCAGCAGCTTGTCCGGGACAGGGAATGGCTACACCTTC | CASSLSGTGNGYTF
TRBJ2-7 | TRBD1 | many | TRBV9 | TGTGCCAGCAGCGTCGGGACAGGCCTCCATGAGCAGTACTTC | CASSVGTGLHEQYF
TRBJ1-6 | . | . | TRBV25-1 | TGTGCCAGCAGTAACCGGCGGGCACCCCTCCACTTT | CASSNRRAPLHF
TRBJ2-7 | TRBD2 | many | TRBV12-3/TRBV12-4 | TGTGCCTCCAAGCGGGGGGGCTACGAGCAGTACTTC | CASKRGGYEQYF
TRBJ1-5 | . | once | TRBV29-1 | TGCAGCGTTGGCGTCGGGTTGGAGACCCAGCATTTT | CSVGVGLETQHF
TRBJ2-2 | TRBD2 | many | TRBV29-1 | TGCAGCGTCTCGGGGGGTACGAACACCGGGGAGCTGTTTTTT | CSVSGGTNTGELFF
TRBJ2-5 | TRBD2 | . | TRBV7-9 | TGTGCCAGCAGCATCCCGGGACTAGCGGGAGTAGAGACCCAGTACTTC | CASSIPGLAGVETQYF
TRBJ2-7 | . | few | TRBV2 | TGTGCCAGCAGTGAGGCCGGGATTTCCTACGAGCAGTACTTC | CASSEAGISYEQYF
TRBJ2-7 | TRBD1 | . | TRBV14 | TGTGCCAGCAGCCAACCGGGACAGGGGAGAGTGGCGTACGAGCAGTACTTC | CASSQPGQGRVAYEQYF
TRBJ2-7 | TRBD1 | . | TRBV3-1 | TGTGCCAGCAGGGAGACAGGGAGAGGCGACGAGCAGTACTTC | CASRETGRGDEQYF
TRBJ2-2 | . | . | TRBV11-1 | TGTGCCAGCAGACGTTCTCAGTACAGGGTTTACGGGGAGCTGTTTTTT | CASRRSQYRVYGELFF
TRBJ1-5 | TRBD1 | many | TRBV2 | TGTGCCAGCAAGAAGGGACAGGGCCTACTTTATCCCCAGCATTTT | CASKKGQGLLYPQHF
TRBJ1-4 | TRBD1 | few | TRBV11-2 | TGTGCCAGCAGCTTTAATGGAATAGGACAGGGGGATGAAAAACTGTTTTTT | CASSFNGIGQGDEKLFF
TRBJ1-5 | . | once | TRBV10-3 | TGTGCCAGCAGTTACGGGGGAAGCTACGAGCATTTT | CASSYGGSYEHF
TRBJ2-5 | . | . | TRBV11-3 | TGTGCCAGCAGCTTTTCCAGACAAGAGACCCAGTACTTC | CASSFSRQETQYF
TRBJ2-6 | . | . | TRBV6-1 | TGTGCCGGAGAAACTAACTCTGGGGCCAACGTCCTGACTTTC | CAGETNSGANVLTF